This TCR beta chain appears in the sequencing data of a study of shared T cell receptors in the human thymus. Germline values: CDR1 PRHDT, CDR2 FYEKMQ (reference sequence). The CDR3 has 13 residues. Trimming removed 5 bases from V and 5 bases from J; junction bases left unmatched: 6. The table came from immunoSEQ multiplex PCR; TCRdb's copy has only in-frame clones and leaves some out. The table has over 450,000 clones, approximately 80% seen once; the top ten hold less than 0.015%. The same data also contributed to another study, on human thymus T cells. According to that study: Donors were healthy Finnish babies undergoing corrective operations for congenital heart defects. From resections taken during corrective heart surgery, the thymus tissue was obtained. An apparent bias in V and J gene usage was seen in thymic and blood repertoires.

The origin of this receptor is a boy less than two years old with a congenital heart defect. Sequencing used thymocytes. The chain carries TRBV13 and TRBJ2-7; 7 bases match TRBD1. CDR3 protein: CASSAHRGHEQYF. CDR3 DNA: TGTGCCAGCAGCGCCCACAGGGGCCACGAGCAGTACTTC.